These 18 T cell receptor beta chains were sequenced from one sample in a study of radiotherapy plus CTLA-4 blockade in lung cancer. Sequenced by immunoSEQ multiplex PCR; TCRdb stores in-frame clones only, minus some. The table records fewer than 55,000 clones, more than 70% of them present only once. The specimen was peripheral blood, collected from a patient treated with radiotherapy plus ipilimumab. These receptors originate from a human donor with non-small cell lung cancer whose response to radiotherapy plus ipilimumab could not be evaluated.

V is TRBV4-3 and J is TRBJ2-1; 8 positions match TRBD2. This CDR3 contains 17 residues. CDR1 is LGHNA, CDR2 YSLEER, per germline. J gave up 0 bases and V 0 bases, and 4 bases lay outside the gene matches. CDR3 coding DNA: TGCGCCAGCAGCCAAGAGGGAAGCGGGAGCTCCTACAATGAGCAGTTCTTC. Translated, it gives CASSQEGSGSSYNEQFF.

The CDR3 DNA reads TGTGCCAGCAGCAAAGAGGGGACAGGGGCCGCCCGGCAGCCCCAGCATTTT. Amino acids: CASSKEGTGAARQPQHF. This chain uses TRBV21-1 with TRBJ1-5; the table's TRBD1 call for D was not verified on the DNA. TRBV21-1 is classified as a pseudogene. This CDR3 spans 17 amino acids.

The gene calls are TRBV13 and TRBJ2-2, with TRBD1 matching 8 bases. The V segment lost 4 bases and the J segment 2 bases; nucleotides outside the gene matches: 9. The CDR3 contains 17 residues. Per the germline V gene, CDR1 is PRHDT and CDR2 is FYEKMQ (reference sequence). CDR3 DNA: TGTGCCAGCAGCTGGCTTAGGGACAGGCACAACACCGGGGAGCTGTTTTTT. It codes for CASSWLRDRHNTGELFF.

This chain uses TRBV7-8 with TRBJ1-3, with no clear D. The CDR3 extends over 15 amino acids. Trimming left V 1 base short and J 2 bases short, with 9 bases between. Germline CDR1 and CDR2: SGHVS and FQNEAQ. CDR3 sequence (DNA): TGTGCCAGCAGCTTAGGAGGCGAAACTGGAAACACCATATATTTT. This gives the protein CASSLGGETGNTIYF.

The chain couples TRBV11-2 to TRBJ1-6; D perhaps matches TRBD1 (6 bases). Per germline, CDR1 SGHAT and CDR2 FQNNGV. The CDR3 sequence is 14 residues long. Trimming stripped 5 bases from V and 10 bases from J, with 15 bases between. The CDR3 spells CASSLAGVDSPLHF. The DNA of the CDR3 is TGTGCCAGCAGCCTCGCAGGGGTTGACTCACCCCTCCACTTT.

The rearrangement links TRBV28 to TRBJ2-1; D is possibly TRBD2 (5 bases). Germline V gives CDR1 MDHEN, CDR2 SYDVKM. V was clipped by 4 bases and J by 9 bases, with 10 bases between them. The CDR3 length is 12 residues. The CDR3, as DNA: TGTGCCAGCAGTTCGTCTAGCATTGAGCAGTTCTTC. This encodes CASSSSSIEQFF.

This chain uses TRBV7-2 with TRBJ2-1, with D possibly being TRBD2 (5 bases). This CDR3 has 14 amino acids. Trimming pared 1 base from V and 5 bases from J, leaving 9 bases between. The germline gives CDR1 SGHTA, CDR2 FQGNSA. CDR3 amino acids: CASSLGPGDNEQFF. CDR3 DNA: TGTGCCAGCAGCTTAGGCCCCGGGGACAATGAGCAGTTCTTC. Based on the CDR3 plus reference TRBV7-2 and TRBJ2-1, the full variable domain is GAGVSQSPSNKVTEKGKDVELRCDPISGHTALYWYRQSLGQGLEFLIYFQGNSAPDKSGLPSDRFSAERTGGSVSTLTIQRTQQEDSAVYLCASSLGPGDNEQFFGPGTRLTVL.

The J gene is TRBJ1-6, the V gene TRBV6-5, with D uncertain. Germline V lookup: CDR1 MNHEY, CDR2 SVGAGI. The V and J ends lost 0 bases and 1 base respectively, with 7 bases between them. This CDR3 is 16 amino acids long. The CDR3 bases are TGTGCCAGCAGTTACTCGGGCAAGTCCTATAATTCACCCCTCCACTTT. Its protein is CASSYSGKSYNSPLHF.

V is TRBV4-1 and J is TRBJ2-1; TRBD1 matches 8 bases. Germline trimming cut 0 bases from V and 7 bases from J; bases unmatched to any gene: 8. The germline V gene has CDR1 MGHRA and CDR2 YSYEKL. CDR3 length equals 16 residues. The CDR3 spells CASSQDEDRGRNEQFF. The CDR3 coding sequence is TGCGCCAGCAGCCAAGATGAAGACAGGGGTCGGAATGAGCAGTTCTTC.

The chain combines TRBV4-1 with TRBJ2-3, with D perhaps TRBD2 (6 bases). The CDR3 extends over 17 amino acids. Per the germline V gene, CDR1 is MGHRA and CDR2 is YSYEKL. With 0 bases removed from V and 2 bases from J, the gap between germline ends came to 15 bases. The CDR3: CASSQEDVGTFTDTQYF. CDR3 DNA: TGCGCCAGCAGCCAAGAAGATGTAGGGACTTTCACAGATACGCAGTATTTT.

The rearrangement joins TRBV5-1 to TRBJ2-2; 9 nucleotides match TRBD2. Trimming took 0 bases from V and 0 from J; bases not matched to a gene: 6. This CDR3 has 18 amino acids. CDR1 is SGHRS and CDR2 is YFSETQ in the germline V gene. The DNA for the CDR3 is TGCGCCAGCAGCTTGGCAGGAGCGGGGGGCCCGAACACCGGGGAGCTGTTTTTT. It is translated as CASSLAGAGGPNTGELFF.

Here the CDR3 reads CASSPFGRSHYGYTF. CDR3 coding DNA: TGTGCCAGCAGCCCATTTGGGAGAAGCCATTATGGCTACACCTTC. The V call is TRBV14, the J call TRBJ1-2; D is unclear. This CDR3 has 15 amino acids. Germline CDR1 is SGHDN and CDR2 is FVKESK. Trimming stripped 4 bases from V and 5 bases from J, with 17 bases between.

The chain carries TRBV2 and TRBJ1-5; D is perhaps TRBD1 (5 bases). Looked up from germline, CDR1 is SNHLY and CDR2 is FYNNEI. V was shortened by 7 bases and J by 3 bases, with 10 bases between the two germline ends. The CDR3 is 13 residues long. The CDR3 sequence: CASTGHLNQPQHF. Here the CDR3 DNA reads TGTGCCAGCACTGGACACCTCAATCAGCCCCAGCATTTT.

In this sample, this clone turned up a few times. J is TRBJ2-2 and V is TRBV28; TRBD1 matches at 8 bases. The CDR3 consists of 17 residues. CDR1 MDHEN and CDR2 SYDVKM come from the germline V gene. The J segment lost 8 bases and the V segment lost 3 bases, leaving 14 bases of the junction unmatched. The CDR3 nucleotides are TGTGCCAGCAGTTTCTGGGGAGCAGGGGGCTTATTAGGGGAGCTGTTTTTT. It encodes CASSFWGAGGLLGELFF.

The chain links TRBV12-5 to TRBJ1-1; 8 nucleotides align to TRBD1. Per the germline V gene, CDR1 is LGHNT and CDR2 is FRNRAP. Unmatched junction bases numbered 1, after V lost 2 bases and J lost 5 bases. This CDR3 region has 13 residues. CDR3 sequence (DNA): TGTGCTAGTGGTTTGCAGGGGGCGACTGAAGCTTTCTTT. The encoded protein is CASGLQGATEAFF.

The chain employs TRBV6-1 and TRBJ1-6; D unresolved. The CDR3 is 15 residues long. Trimming stripped 8 bases from V and 6 bases from J, with 17 bases between. CDR1 and CDR2 from the germline V gene are MNHNS and SASEGT. The CDR3 bases are TGTGCCAGCGGGTGGCCCCGGGGAGCTAATTCACCCCTCCACTTT. Translated: CASGWPRGANSPLHF.

This sequence joins TRBV9 and TRBJ1-1; TRBD1 matches at 9 bases. Germline values: CDR1 SGDLS, CDR2 YYNGEE. This CDR3 contains 18 residues. V lost 3 bases to trimming and J lost 2 bases; unmatched junction nucleotides: 14. Here the CDR3 reads CASSGGQGPPSSNTEAFF. As DNA, the CDR3 is TGTGCCAGCAGCGGTGGACAGGGGCCCCCCTCATCCAACACTGAAGCTTTCTTT.

The chain employs TRBV18 and TRBJ2-5; 13 positions match TRBD2. The V segment lost 3 bases and the J segment 5 bases; nucleotides outside the gene matches: 6. Per germline, CDR1 KGHSH and CDR2 LQKENI. The CDR3 extends over 16 amino acids. CDR3 sequence: CASSPNSGLAGETQYF. For the CDR3, the DNA is TGTGCCAGCTCACCGAACTCGGGACTAGCGGGGGAGACCCAGTACTTC.